The rows below give T cell receptor beta chains drawn from one sample of a study of T cell repertoires in cytomegalovirus infection. TCRdb called the reads again in MiXCR, with one record for every CDR3 protein. Here the sample spans about 350,000 distinct CDR3 sequences, about 34% being singletons. Antigen specificity for these receptors is unknown. The sequencing here drew on cultured PBMCs, taken from culture after CMV antigen stimulation. The source is a human donor in good health (CMV status not recorded). Some clones in this sample may be carry-over from other donors' samples. Both conserved end residues are part of each CDR3.

TRBV7-9	TRBJ2-2	CASGKRQGDTGELFF
TRBV24-1	TRBJ2-2	CATSDFRGPAASGELFF
TRBV11-1	TRBJ1-1	CASSRGGMNTEAFF
TRBV30	TRBJ2-7	CAWSASYEQYF
TRBV6-8	TRBJ2-4	CASSYGVLLAKNIQYF
TRBV4-1	TRBJ2-2	CASSNGLAGPTGELFF
TRBV19	TRBJ1-5	CAAAPHLRNQPQHF
TRBV28	TRBJ2-7	CASRPGLAGYEQYF
TRBV7-2	TRBJ1-1	CASRQGLSGTEAFF
TRBV29-1	TRBJ2-1	CSVSTSGKSYNEQFF
TRBV2	TRBJ2-5	CASSGRTGVWETQYF
TRBV6-1	TRBJ2-1	CASSEVGHHNEQFF
TRBV19	TRBJ1-2	CASQARTGPYGYTF
TRBV6-2/TRBV6-3	TRBJ1-6	CASSWGSFNSPLHF
TRBV28	TRBJ2-3	CASSQIAGGQDTQYF
TRBV15	TRBJ1-3	CATSTNRGSGNTIYF
TRBV18	TRBJ2-6	CASSPVLQGVGANVLTF
TRBV29-1	TRBJ2-3	CSVEKGGGDTDTQYF
TRBV24-1	TRBJ2-1	CATSDYSNPDNEQFF
TRBV15	TRBJ2-7	CATSPAYYEQYF
TRBV7-9	TRBJ2-3	CASSSWTSGAGDTQYF
TRBV6-6	TRBJ1-3	CASSPVVWTVDGNTIYF
TRBV19	TRBJ1-5	CASSIVAGQGNQPQHF
TRBV27	TRBJ2-7	CASSPIGGDYEQYF
TRBV18	TRBJ2-5	CASSHDFQETQYF
TRBV7-2	TRBJ2-5	CASSLGTVKETQYF
TRBV28	TRBJ1-1	CASIDTEAFF
TRBV28	TRBJ2-7	CASSRGTSGSYEQYF
TRBV11-2	TRBJ1-1	CASSEMLGLTEAFF
TRBV7-2	TRBJ1-5	CASSFQNQPQHF
TRBV7-2	TRBJ1-5	CASTQTLGTDQPQHF
TRBV28	TRBJ2-7	CASSLLHGNSYEQYF
TRBV28	TRBJ2-7	CASTTPGGTGGYEQYF
TRBV7-4	TRBJ1-1	CASSFPGINTEAFF
TRBV27	TRBJ1-2	CASRATGLGGYTF
TRBV5-6	TRBJ2-5	CASSLEGPAAQETQYF
TRBV7-3	TRBJ2-1	CASSLRRGAANEQFF
TRBV11-2	TRBJ1-2	CASSLEGNTNYGYTF
TRBV7-2	TRBJ2-3	CASSRQGDTQYF
TRBV11-3	TRBJ2-1	CASSLGSSGRALDEQFF
TRBV12-3/TRBV12-4	TRBJ2-1	CASSLLDSPHNEQFF
TRBV28	TRBJ2-7	CASSSQREAAYEQYF